Shown below are 31 T cell receptor beta chains from a single sample sequenced in a study of T cells after yellow fever vaccination. TCRdb called the 5' RACE reads again in MiXCR, with one record for every CDR3 protein. This sample carries approximately 31,000 distinct CDR3 sequences, about 11% of them seen once, and the ten largest clones take about 12%. The input for sequencing was PBMCs, either bulk or a sorted T-cell subset (CD4+, CD8+, memory, or dextramer-sorted; not recorded which), taken roughly 15 days after the first yellow fever vaccination. The receptors were gathered from a man aged 18 to 35 who received the YFV17D yellow fever vaccine.

Many counts were recorded for this clonotype. V is TRBV27 and J is TRBJ2-1, with 12 bases fitting TRBD2. CDR3 length: 15 residues. Per the germline V gene, CDR1 is MNHEY and CDR2 is SMNVEV (reference sequence). The J segment lost 12 bases and the V segment lost 5 bases, leaving 11 bases of the junction unmatched. Written as DNA, the CDR3 is TGTGCCAGCAGTACGCGGACTAGCGGGGCCCTCGGGCAGTTCTTC. Its translation is CASSTRTSGALGQFF.

This clonotype was counted ten times or more. This sequence joins TRBV5-1 and TRBJ2-5; either TRBD1 or TRBD2 may fit D (5 bases each). The CDR3 is made up of 15 amino acids. The germline V gene encodes CDR1 SGHRS and CDR2 YFSETQ. Trimming shortened V by 6 bases and J by 1 base, and 16 bases separated the two germline ends. CDR3 sequence (DNA): TGCGCCAGCAATAATTTTGGGGGAACCCAAGAGACCCAGTACTTC. Translation gives CASNNFGGTQETQYF.

This clonotype was seen at least ten times. The chain couples TRBV7-9 to TRBJ2-7; D is perhaps TRBD1 (6 bases). The germline V gene encodes CDR1 SEHNR and CDR2 FQNEAQ (reference sequence). Deletions cut 7 bases from V and 0 bases from J, with 13 bases between. CDR3 length: 14 residues. CDR3 sequence reads: CASTFWTDSYEQYF. The CDR3 DNA is TGTGCCAGCACCTTTTGGACAGACTCCTACGAGCAGTACTTC.

This clonotype was counted ten times or more. This chain connects TRBV18 to TRBJ2-5, with D possibly TRBD2 on 5 matching bases. Trimming removed 3 bases from V and 5 bases from J, with 10 bases in between. Germline-derived CDR1 and CDR2 are KGHSH and LQKENI. The CDR3 loop spans 13 amino acids. In DNA form, the CDR3 reads TGTGCCAGCTCACCGAGGGAGACGGAGACCCAGTACTTC. Protein: CASSPRETETQYF.

V gene TRBV7-9 combines with J gene TRBJ2-1; D tentatively reads TRBD1 or TRBD2 (5 bases each). The ends were cut back, 10 bases at V and 0 bases at J, with 22 bases in the middle. This CDR3 is 17 amino acids long. The V gene's germline CDR1 is SEHNR and CDR2 FQNEAQ (reference sequence). The CDR3 coding sequence is TGTGCCATGGGCCCAGGTCCGGGGCAGGGCTCCTACAATGAGCAGTTCTTC. Encoded protein: CAMGPGPGQGSYNEQFF. Full variable domain (rest looked up from reference TRBV7-9 and TRBJ2-1): DTGVSQNPRHKITKRGQNVTFRCDPISEHNRLYWYRQTLGQGPEFLTYFQNEAQLEKSRLLSDRFSAERPKGSFSTLEIQRTEQGDSAMYLCAMGPGPGQGSYNEQFFGPGTRLTVL.

This clonotype was counted many times. The genes are TRBV7-2 and TRBJ1-6; TRBD1 matches at 7 bases. This CDR3 is built from 12 residues. The germline CDR1 and CDR2 sequences are SGHTA and FQGNSA. J gave up 9 bases and V 7 bases, and 3 bases lay outside the gene matches. The CDR3 loop reads CASKTGASPLHF. The CDR3 DNA sequence: TGTGCCAGCAAAACAGGGGCTTCACCCCTCCACTTT.

This clonotype was seen repeatedly, ten times or more. J is TRBJ2-4 and V is TRBV4-2; the match to TRBD2 covers 8 bases. This CDR3 has 13 residues. Trimming took 4 bases from V and 16 from J; bases not matched to a gene: 12. Germline-derived CDR1 and CDR2 are LGHNA and YNFKEQ. CDR3: CASSPGTSGIIYF. CDR3 DNA sequence: TGTGCCAGCAGCCCGGGGACTAGTGGAATAATATACTTC.

Regarding this clonotype: A much larger clone lies one base from this, so it may be a read error. The chain joins TRBV5-1 to TRBJ2-2, with 8 bases aligning to TRBD1. The V gene end was trimmed by 5 bases and the J gene end by 9 bases; junction bases not matched to a gene: 9. CDR1 SGHRS and CDR2 YFSETQ come from the germline V gene. The CDR3 sequence is 14 residues long. This chain's CDR3 is CASRKTGGTWELFF. In DNA, the CDR3 is TGCGCCAGCAGGAAAACAGGGGGGACCTGGGAGCTGTTTTTT.

In its sample, this clonotype was seen many times. This sequence joins TRBV3-1 and TRBJ2-1; tentative D call: TRBD2 (5 bases). This CDR3 spans 14 amino acids. V lost 1 base and J 5 bases, leaving 9 bases between the germline ends. Germline V gene data show CDR1 as LGHDT and CDR2 as YNNKEL (reference sequence). CDR3 sequence reads: CASSQGQRNNEQFF. The CDR3 DNA sequence: TGTGCCAGCAGCCAAGGCCAGCGGAACAATGAGCAGTTCTTC.

This clonotype was recorded once. A much larger clone lies a single base off, so this may be a read error. The J gene is TRBJ2-3, the V gene TRBV6-4; D is undetermined. CDR1 MRHNA and CDR2 SNTAGT come from the germline V gene. V was clipped by 3 bases and J by 1 base, with 11 bases between them. The CDR3 has 15 amino acids. The CDR3 is CASSEGMGGTDTQYF. In DNA, the CDR3 is TGTGCCAGCAGTGAAGGGATGGGCGGCACAGATACGCAGTATTTT.

This clonotype was detected ten times or more. The chain combines TRBV12-3 or TRBV12-4 with TRBJ1-5; no reliable D call. V gave up 3 bases and J gave up 6 bases, with 15 bases separating them. The CDR3 totals 15 residues. The CDR3 loop is CASSFDGGRIQPQHF. For the CDR3, the DNA is TGTGCCAGCAGTTTTGATGGAGGGCGGATTCAGCCCCAGCATTTT.

This clonotype was counted many times. J is TRBJ1-5 and V is TRBV6-5, with D uncertain. Per germline, CDR1 MNHEY and CDR2 SVGAGI. Trimming pared 5 bases from V and 0 bases from J, leaving 8 bases between. This CDR3 has 14 residues. The CDR3 DNA is TGTGCCAGCAGTCCACATAATAGCAATCAGCCCCAGCATTTT. The encoded protein is CASSPHNSNQPQHF.

This clonotype was observed at least ten times. The rearrangement links TRBV29-1 to TRBJ2-3; D not resolved. This CDR3 region has 13 residues. Trimming took 7 bases from V and 4 from J, leaving 15 bases between them. CDR1 and CDR2 (germline): SQVTM, ANQGSEA. The CDR3 DNA sequence: TGCAGCGCGAAACCGGTAGGCCCAGATACGCAGTATTTT. Translating gives CSAKPVGPDTQYF.

This clonotype appeared many times. The J gene is TRBJ1-2, the V gene TRBV7-3; 10 bases fit TRBD1. V shed 3 bases and J 6 bases; nucleotides not matched to a gene: 1. This CDR3 is 13 amino acids long. Germline-derived CDR1 and CDR2 are SGHTA and FQGTGA. Written as DNA, the CDR3 is TGTGCCAGCAGCTTGACAGGGGGCGATGGCTACACCTTC. This translates into CASSLTGGDGYTF.

This clonotype was counted at least ten times. The chain recombines TRBV7-2 with TRBJ1-2; 7 positions agree with TRBD1. This CDR3 contains 14 residues. Germline CDR1 is SGHTA and CDR2 is FQGNSA. V was pared by 3 bases and J by 6 bases, with 7 bases of the junction left unmatched. CDR3 DNA: TGTGCCAGCAGCTTCTACGACAGGGAGCATGGCTACACCTTC. Encoded protein: CASSFYDREHGYTF.

This clonotype appeared a few times. The chain couples TRBV4-1 to TRBJ2-1; TRBD2 matches at 10 bases. The V and J ends lost 0 bases and 4 bases, in that order; junction bases with no gene match: 3. CDR3 size: 16 residues. The germline CDR1 and CDR2 sequences are MGHRA and YSYEKL. The CDR3 reads CASSQEELAGYNEQFF. The CDR3 bases are TGCGCCAGCAGCCAAGAGGAACTAGCGGGGTACAATGAGCAGTTCTTC.

This chain connects TRBV19 to TRBJ2-1; 12 bases are a match to TRBD2. The germline CDR1 and CDR2 sequences are LNHDA and SQIVND (reference sequence). Trimming cost V 6 bases and J 6 bases; bases outside gene matches: 6. This CDR3 comprises 15 residues. Here the CDR3 reads CASRRGLAGFNEQFF. The CDR3 DNA sequence: TGTGCCAGTAGGAGGGGACTAGCGGGTTTCAATGAGCAGTTCTTC.

In this sample, this clonotype turned up many times. This sequence joins TRBV5-1 and TRBJ2-2; 9 nucleotides match TRBD2. The junction had 1 base not matched to a gene; V was cut back by 0 bases and J by 4 bases. Germline CDR1 and CDR2: SGHRS and YFSETQ. This CDR3 has 15 amino acids. The CDR3 coding sequence is TGCGCCAGCAGCTTGGGACTAGCGGTCACCGGGGAGCTGTTTTTT. It is translated as CASSLGLAVTGELFF.

In its sample, this clonotype was seen many times. The chain links TRBV4-3 to TRBJ2-1, with 8 positions matching TRBD2. This CDR3 has 16 residues. Germline CDR1 LGHNA, CDR2 YSLEER. The trim removed 0 bases at V and 4 bases at J, leaving 5 bases unmatched. The CDR3 loop reads CASSQEEGLEYNEQFF. The CDR3 nucleotides are TGCGCCAGCAGCCAAGAGGAGGGACTAGAGTACAATGAGCAGTTCTTC.

This clonotype was counted many times. The chain carries TRBV7-2 and TRBJ2-2; 8 bases line up with TRBD2. The V gene end was trimmed by 6 bases and the J gene end by 7 bases; junction bases not matched to a gene: 4. Per germline, CDR1 SGHTA and CDR2 FQGNSA. The CDR3 is made up of 13 amino acids. CDR3 nucleotides: TGTGCCAGCAGTCGGACTAGCCTCGGGGAGCTGTTTTTT. It yields the protein CASSRTSLGELFF.

This clonotype was counted ten times or more. The rearrangement uses TRBV7-3 and TRBJ2-1; 10 bases line up with TRBD2. Trimming at V came to 2 bases and at J to 8 bases, leaving 6 bases not matched to a gene. Germline V CDR1 and CDR2: SGHTA, FQGTGA. The CDR3 is 15 amino acids. CDR3 in amino acids: CASSLQAGGRDEQFF. The CDR3 DNA reads as TGTGCCAGCAGCTTACAAGCGGGGGGGCGGGATGAGCAGTTCTTC. Full variable domain (missing parts from reference TRBV7-3 and TRBJ2-1): GAGVSQTPSNKVTEKGKYVELRCDPISGHTALYWYRQSLGQGPEFLIYFQGTGAADDSGLPNDRFFAVRPEGSVSTLKIQRTERGDSAVYLCASSLQAGGRDEQFFGPGTRLTVL.

In its sample, this clonotype was seen many times. The CDR3 coding sequence is TGTGCCAGCAGCCAAATGGGACAGGGGAACACTGAAGCTTTCTTT. It specifies CASSQMGQGNTEAFF. V usage is TRBV4-2 and J usage is TRBJ1-1, with TRBD1 matching 9 bases. The germline gives CDR1 LGHNA, CDR2 YNFKEQ. This CDR3 has 15 amino acids. The trim removed 2 bases at V and 1 base at J, leaving 2 bases unmatched.

In the case of this clonotype: One base away lies a much larger clone, so this may be a sequencing read error. The rearrangement joins TRBV20-1 to TRBJ1-5; D might be TRBD1 (6 bases). This CDR3 is built from 16 residues. CDR1 and CDR2 (germline): DFQATT, SNEGSKA (reference sequence). The CDR3 sequence: CSPRGGFLPVEQPQHF. The CDR3 DNA reads TGCAGTCCTAGAGGGGGATTTCTCCCGGTAGAGCAGCCCCAGCATTTT.

Remarks on this clonotype: Just one base apart from a much larger clone, this may be a read error. No conserved phenylalanine or tryptophan ends this CDR3, so it is likely a read error. V usage is TRBV7-8 and J usage is TRBJ2-5; no clear D. CDR3 length: 15 residues. Germline-derived CDR1 and CDR2 are SGHVS and FQNEAQ. V lost 2 bases and J 7 bases, leaving 17 bases between the germline ends. The CDR3 coding sequence is TGTGCCAGCAGCTTACGTGGGGTAGAGGCTCCGACCCAGTACTAC. Protein product: CASSLRGVEAPTQYY.

At least ten counts were recorded for this clonotype. This chain joins TRBV7-2 and TRBJ2-3, with D perhaps assigned TRBD1 or TRBD2 (5 bases each). V shed 5 bases and J shed 0 bases, with 15 bases lying between them. CDR3 size: 16 residues. In germline, CDR1 is SGHTA, CDR2 FQGNSA. The CDR3 loop reads CASSRLGVRSTDTQYF. Here the CDR3 DNA reads TGTGCCAGCAGCCGGTTGGGGGTCCGAAGCACAGATACGCAGTATTTT.

The V and J genes are TRBV20-1 and TRBJ2-1; possibly TRBD2 for D (5 bases). CDR3 length: 12 residues. Germline V gives CDR1 DFQATT, CDR2 SNEGSKA (reference sequence). V was trimmed by 4 bases and J by 5 bases, leaving 9 bases between them. The CDR3 protein is CSATEVNNEQFF. CDR3 coding DNA: TGCAGTGCTACGGAGGTTAACAATGAGCAGTTCTTC.

This clonotype was recorded at least ten times. The junction and the germline gene differ at one end; a read error may be behind it. The chain joins TRBV7-7 to TRBJ2-3; D uncertain. This CDR3 spans 13 amino acids. The V gene's germline CDR1 is SSHAT and CDR2 FNYEAQ (reference sequence). CDR3 sequence reads: CASSLGSKDTQYF. The CDR3 nucleotides read TGTGCTAGCAGCCTGGGTTCAAAAGATACGCAGTATTTT.

This clonotype was picked up many times. The rearrangement joins TRBV9 to TRBJ2-1, with 10 bases matching TRBD2. CDR3 length: 15 amino acids. Germline assignment: CDR1 SGDLS and CDR2 YYNGEE. After removal of 1 base from V and 10 bases from J, the junction contained 8 bases not matched to a gene. The CDR3, as DNA: TGTGCCAGCAGCGTAAAGCTAGCGGGGGAGGGGGAGCAGTTCTTC. This gives the protein CASSVKLAGEGEQFF.

This clonotype occurred many times. This chain joins TRBV5-1 and TRBJ2-7, with D possibly matching TRBD1 (6 bases). The CDR3 has 15 amino acids. The germline V and J ends were trimmed by 1 base and 1 base, with 12 bases remaining between them. Germline V lookup: CDR1 SGHRS, CDR2 YFSETQ. CDR3 sequence: CASSLLAGESYEQYF. The CDR3 DNA reads TGCGCCAGCAGCTTGCTGGCAGGGGAATCCTACGAGCAGTACTTC. The whole variable domain, remainder taken from reference TRBV5-1 and TRBJ2-7, is KAGVTQTPRYLIKTRGQQVTLSCSPISGHRSVSWYQQTPGQGLQFLFEYFSETQRNKGNFPGRFSGRQFSNSRSEMNVSTLELGDSALYLCASSLLAGESYEQYFGPGTRLTVT.

This clonotype was counted at least ten times. The genes are TRBV5-1 and TRBJ1-1; D might be TRBD1 (5 bases). V lost 3 bases, J lost 1 base, and 16 bases lay in between. Germline V CDR1 and CDR2: SGHRS, YFSETQ. The CDR3 is 16 residues long. CDR3 sequence reads: CASSSRGGLGNTEAFF. The DNA for the CDR3 is TGCGCCAGCAGCTCACGGGGGGGACTGGGGAACACTGAAGCTTTCTTT.

This rearrangement joins TRBV5-5 to TRBJ1-5; D is ambiguous. CDR1 and CDR2 from the germline V gene are SGHKS and YYEKEE (reference sequence). Deletions cut 7 bases from V and 3 bases from J, with 23 bases between. The CDR3 is 17 residues long. The CDR3 nucleotides are TGTGCCAGCCCACGAAACCCAGGCGAATCAAACAATCAGCCCCAGCATTTT. It yields the protein CASPRNPGESNNQPQHF.